This is a list of T cell receptor beta chains from one sample in a study of cytomegalovirus exposure and HLA in healthy donors. Sequencing used immunoSEQ multiplex PCR; TCRdb keeps in-frame clones, though not all of them. The table includes under 200,000 clones, roughly 80% detected once. The specimen sequenced was PBMCs. The receptor set was obtained from a girl aged 5 to 17 in good health and CMV-seropositive. Both conserved end residues are part of each CDR3. Fields, in order: J gene, clone size, D gene, V gene, CDR3 protein, CDR3 DNA. D genes are given only for firm matches. Clone size is shown for a subset of rows, as once, few, many or a class of expanded clone.

>TRBJ1-1|-|TRBD1|TRBV29-1
CSVRQGWGMNTEAFF
TGCAGCGTACGACAGGGGTGGGGTATGAACACTGAAGCTTTCTTT
>TRBJ1-1|-|-|TRBV2
CASSSAISDSKNTEAFF
TGTGCCAGCAGCTCCGCCATTTCGGACAGCAAGAACACTGAAGCTTTCTTT
>TRBJ1-1|-|-|TRBV28
CASIQGDTEAFF
TGTGCCAGCATTCAGGGCGACACTGAAGCTTTCTTT
>TRBJ1-1|-|-|TRBV28
CASLKGGTYTEAFF
TGTGCCAGCCTAAAAGGGGGAACTTACACTGAAGCTTTCTTT
>TRBJ1-1|few|-|TRBV27
CASSHDGEGQTEAFF
TGTGCCAGCAGCCACGACGGGGAGGGGCAAACTGAAGCTTTCTTT
>TRBJ1-2|-|-|TRBV4-1
CASSQDVTGGVSGYTF
TGCGCCAGCAGCCAAGATGTTACGGGAGGAGTCTCTGGCTACACCTTC
>TRBJ2-7|-|TRBD1|TRBV10-1
CASGTRDRAYEQYF
TGCGCCAGCGGTACCCGGGACAGAGCCTACGAGCAGTACTTC
>TRBJ2-2|-|TRBD1|TRBV7-3
CASSDGDRGTGELFF
TGTGCCAGCAGCGACGGGGACAGGGGAACCGGGGAGCTGTTTTTT
>TRBJ1-5|-|TRBD1|TRBV6-9
CASRGTGRGKQPQHF
TGTGCCAGCAGGGGGACAGGGCGGGGGAAACAGCCCCAGCATTTT
>TRBJ1-6|-|TRBD1|TRBV6-1
CASSDPGQGDSPLHF
TGTGCCAGCAGTGATCCGGGACAGGGGGATTCACCCCTCCACTTT
>TRBJ2-3|-|-|TRBV9
CASSVETSTDTQYF
TGTGCCAGCAGCGTAGAAACTTCTACAGATACGCAGTATTTT
>TRBJ2-4|-|TRBD2|TRBV6-6
CASSSPQREYIQYF
TGTGCCAGCAGTTCCCCGCAGCGGGAATACATTCAGTACTTC
>TRBJ2-7|-|TRBD2|TRBV4-1
CASSQVLAGILKRHEQYF
TGCGCCAGCAGCCAAGTACTAGCGGGTATCCTCAAACGTCACGAGCAGTACTTC
>TRBJ2-5|-|TRBD2|TRBV6-5
CASSTSGGGLETQYF
TGTGCCAGCAGTACTAGCGGAGGAGGCCTAGAGACCCAGTACTTC
>TRBJ2-2|-|TRBD1|TRBV13
CASSPRGLDTGELFF
TGTGCCAGCAGCCCTAGGGGGCTTGACACCGGGGAGCTGTTTTTT
>TRBJ1-1|-|-|TRBV19
CASSPRSRVMNTEAFF
TGTGCCAGTAGCCCAAGAAGCAGGGTGATGAACACTGAAGCTTTCTTT
>TRBJ1-1|-|-|TRBV28
CASSSPGDSLKAFF
TGTGCCAGCAGTAGTCCGGGGGACTCACTGAAAGCTTTCTTT
>TRBJ2-3|few|-|TRBV28
CASSPPGIADTQYF
TGTGCCAGCAGTCCCCCGGGTATTGCGGATACGCAGTATTTT
>TRBJ1-1|-|-|TRBV7-8
CASSLTVNTEAFF
TGTGCCAGCAGCTTGACAGTGAACACTGAAGCTTTCTTT
>TRBJ2-2|-|-|TRBV4-1
CASSRPTGSTGELFF
TGCGCCAGCAGCCGTCCTACAGGGAGCACCGGGGAGCTGTTTTTT
>TRBJ2-7|-|-|TRBV7-8
CASTDEGGDEQYF
TGTGCCAGCACTGACGAGGGTGGGGACGAGCAGTACTTC
>TRBJ1-2|-|-|TRBV7-9
CASRSGADYGYTF
TGTGCCAGCAGGTCAGGGGCGGACTATGGCTACACCTTC
>TRBJ1-2|-|TRBD1|TRBV6-1
CASDPTGQGTGYTF
TGTGCCAGCGACCCCACGGGACAGGGGACTGGCTACACCTTC
>TRBJ2-2|-|TRBD2|TRBV4-3
CASSPGSGGGTGELFF
TGCGCCAGCAGCCCCGGGAGCGGGGGAGGCACCGGGGAGCTGTTTTTT
>TRBJ2-1|-|-|TRBV7-3
CASSYGPREYNEQFF
TGTGCCAGCAGCTATGGACCAAGGGAGTACAATGAGCAGTTCTTC
>TRBJ1-1|-|-|TRBV28
CASSFGQGYTEAFF
TGTGCCAGCAGTTTCGGGCAGGGTTACACTGAAGCTTTCTTT
>TRBJ2-1|-|TRBD2|TRBV28
CASRRPGLAGGGEQFF
TGTGCCAGCAGAAGGCCGGGACTAGCGGGAGGGGGTGAGCAGTTCTTC
>TRBJ2-5|-|TRBD1|TRBV9
CASSVGAQGARETQYF
TGTGCCAGCAGCGTAGGTGCCCAGGGGGCGCGGGAGACCCAGTACTTC
>TRBJ2-1|-|-|TRBV15
CATSNAQRDAYNEQFF
TGTGCCACCAGCAACGCGCAGCGCGACGCCTACAATGAGCAGTTCTTC
>TRBJ2-1|-|-|TRBV6-5
CASSLAGETTNEQFF
TGTGCCAGCAGTCTCGCAGGGGAAACTACGAATGAGCAGTTCTTC
>TRBJ2-3|once|TRBD1|TRBV7-9
CASSLGDRGLKDTQYF
TGTGCCAGCAGCTTAGGGGACAGGGGGCTGAAAGATACGCAGTATTTT
>TRBJ2-7|-|TRBD1|TRBV7-2
CASSSTKGQGYEQYF
TGTGCCAGCAGCTCCACAAAAGGACAGGGCTACGAGCAGTACTTC
>TRBJ2-1|-|TRBD2|TRBV29-1
CSVEASGRPYNEQFF
TGCAGCGTTGAAGCTAGCGGGAGACCATACAATGAGCAGTTCTTC
>TRBJ2-3|few|-|TRBV6-1
CASSEASVGGNTQYF
TGTGCCAGCAGTGAAGCCAGCGTAGGAGGGAATACGCAGTATTTT
>TRBJ1-2|-|-|TRBV4-1
CASSQDRDYGYTF
TGCGCCAGCAGCCAAGACAGGGACTATGGCTACACCTTC
>TRBJ1-4|-|-|TRBV28
CASSLPGRNEKLFF
TGTGCCAGCAGTTTACCAGGGCGGAATGAAAAACTGTTTTTT
>TRBJ1-2|-|TRBD1|TRBV28
CAIRDRGYYGYTF
TGTGCCATCCGGGACAGGGGTTACTATGGCTACACCTTC